The 20 T cell receptor beta chains below all came from one sample that was sequenced in a study of T cell responses to AZD1222 COVID-19 vaccine. TCRdb's copy holds only in-frame clones and misses some; the assay was immunoSEQ multiplex PCR. The sample lists around 100,000 clones; approximately 89% were seen once. Sequenced material: peripheral blood, taken on day 0 of AZD1222 vaccination. The receptors were gathered from an adult in good health.

J is TRBJ2-3 and V is TRBV5-5, with 7 bases aligning to TRBD1. J was trimmed by 5 bases and V by 4 bases; bases with no gene match: 7. The CDR3 length is 14 residues. Germline lookup yields CDR1 SGHKS and CDR2 YYEKEE (reference sequence). The DNA of the CDR3 is TGTGCCAGCAGCCGAGTGACAGGGAGAGATACGCAGTATTTT. Its protein is CASSRVTGRDTQYF.

As concerns this clone: Other DNA sequences of this sample code for an identical CDR3. This sequence joins TRBV12-3 or TRBV12-4 and TRBJ1-1; D is unclear. The V end was cut by 5 bases, the J end by 4 bases, with 8 bases between. This CDR3 has 12 residues. This CDR3 is CASSPGGTEAFF. CDR3 sequence (DNA): TGTGCCAGCAGTCCTGGAGGCACTGAAGCTTTCTTT.

The J gene is TRBJ1-1, the V gene TRBV6-1; 9 bases line up with TRBD1. The V and J ends lost 3 bases and 5 bases, in that order; junction bases with no gene match: 7. The germline V gene encodes CDR1 MNHNS and CDR2 SASEGT. The CDR3 totals 15 residues. CDR3 in amino acids: CASSDPGQGRTEAFF. CDR3 nucleotides: TGTGCCAGCAGTGACCCCGGACAGGGGAGGACTGAAGCTTTCTTT.

In DNA, the CDR3 is TGCGCCAGCAGCCAAGGGGTGTTTGGGAGCACAGATACGCAGTATTTT. Encoded protein: CASSQGVFGSTDTQYF. This chain joins TRBV4-1 and TRBJ2-3, with D unresolved. This CDR3 contains 16 residues. V gave up 1 base and J gave up 0 bases, with 11 bases separating them. CDR1 MGHRA and CDR2 YSYEKL come from the germline V gene.

The V gene is TRBV11-2, the J gene TRBJ1-2; possibly TRBD1 for D (6 bases). Germline CDR1 is SGHAT and CDR2 is FQNNGV. The ends were cut back, 0 bases at V and 7 bases at J, with 12 bases in the middle. CDR3 length: 14 residues. The CDR3, as DNA: TGTGCCAGCAGCTTAGATGTGACAGGTACTGGCTACACCTTC. The encoded protein is CASSLDVTGTGYTF. Together with reference TRBV11-2 and TRBJ1-2, the CDR3 gives the full variable domain: EAGVAQSPRYKIIEKRQSVAFWCNPISGHATLYWYQQILGQGPKLLIQFQNNGVVDDSQLPKDRFSAERLKGVDSTLKIQPAKLEDSAVYLCASSLDVTGTGYTFGSGTRLTVV.

This clone was recorded a few times. J is TRBJ2-2 and V is TRBV7-6, with D hard to call. CDR1 is SGHVS, CDR2 FNYEAQ, per germline. The CDR3 extends over 12 amino acids. V shed 1 base and J shed 5 bases, with 2 bases lying between them. CDR3 region: CASSLVTGELFF. The CDR3, as DNA: TGTGCCAGCAGCTTAGTAACCGGGGAGCTGTTTTTT.

The CDR3 coding sequence is TGTGCCAGCAGCTTAGATTTTGGCTTCAATCAGCCCCAGCATTTT. This codes for CASSLDFGFNQPQHF. The genes are TRBV11-2 and TRBJ1-5; D gene ambiguous. This CDR3 has 15 amino acids. The V and J ends lost 0 bases and 3 bases respectively, with 9 bases between them. The germline gives CDR1 SGHAT, CDR2 FQNNGV.

This chain connects TRBV7-9 to TRBJ1-2; D unresolved. The CDR3 has 12 residues. Germline V gene sequence: CDR1 SEHNR, CDR2 FQNEAQ (reference sequence). The V and J ends lost 5 bases and 8 bases respectively, with 12 bases between them. CDR3 region: CASSAGPTGYTF. In nucleotides, the CDR3 is TGTGCCAGCAGCGCGGGCCCGACGGGCTACACCTTC. The full variable domain, with the rest looked up from reference TRBV7-9 and TRBJ1-2, is DTGVSQNPRHKITKRGQNVTFRCDPISEHNRLYWYRQTLGQGPEFLTYFQNEAQLEKSRLLSDRFSAERPKGSFSTLEIQRTEQGDSAMYLCASSAGPTGYTFGSGTRLTVV.

This clone has a handful of counts. Distinct nucleotide sequences in the sample also encode this CDR3. The rearrangement links TRBV4-1 to TRBJ2-3; the match to TRBD2 covers 9 bases. The CDR3 covers 17 residues. The ends lost 1 base at V and 3 bases at J; junction bases unmatched: 8. Germline V gives CDR1 MGHRA, CDR2 YSYEKL. CDR3 DNA: TGCGCCAGCAGCCAAGGACGGGGCGGGGGGGATACAGATACGCAGTATTTT. Protein sequence: CASSQGRGGGDTDTQYF.

V and J are TRBV4-1 and TRBJ2-3; no firm D call. Germline CDR1 and CDR2: MGHRA and YSYEKL. The V end was cut by 4 bases, the J end by 1 base, with 12 bases between. The CDR3 consists of 15 residues. This CDR3 reads CASSLDPWGTDTQYF. CDR3 DNA: TGCGCCAGCAGCCTAGATCCCTGGGGCACAGATACGCAGTATTTT.

The J gene is TRBJ2-7, the V gene TRBV27, with 9 nucleotides matching TRBD1. Germline V gives CDR1 MNHEY, CDR2 SMNVEV (reference sequence). V gave up 1 base and J gave up 6 bases; unmatched junction bases: 4. There are 14 residues in the CDR3. Here the CDR3 DNA reads TGTGCCAGCAGTTTATTCACAGGGGGCTCCGAGCAGTACTTC. Translated, it gives CASSLFTGGSEQYF.

V usage is TRBV27 and J usage is TRBJ1-1; D uncertain. The germline CDR1 and CDR2 sequences are MNHEY and SMNVEV (reference sequence). The CDR3 totals 13 residues. The germline V and J ends were trimmed by 7 bases and 1 base, with 10 bases remaining between them. Here the CDR3 reads CASKMRENTEAFF. CDR3 DNA: TGTGCCAGCAAAATGAGGGAGAACACTGAAGCTTTCTTT.

The count of this clone is one. The CDR3 does not end in the conserved phenylalanine or tryptophan, so this is likely a read error. The rearrangement uses TRBV6-5 and TRBJ1-6; D gene uncertain. Germline values: CDR1 MNHEY, CDR2 SVGAGI. The CDR3 sequence is 14 residues long. V dropped 7 bases and J dropped 0 bases, with 7 bases sitting between them. CDR3 residues: CASKPSSYNSPLHL. The CDR3 region has the DNA TGTGCCAGCAAACCGAGCTCCTATAATTCACCCCTCCACCTT.

The rearrangement joins TRBV12-2 to TRBJ2-5; the DNA was not used to check the table's D call, TRBD1. TRBV12-2 constitutes a pseudogene. The CDR3 length is 14 residues. The CDR3 sequence: CASRLDRSQETQYF. For the CDR3, the DNA is TGTGCAAGTCGCTTAGACAGGTCCCAAGAGACCCAGTACTTC.

The chain uses TRBV27 and TRBJ2-7, with TRBD1 matching over 7 bases. V shed 3 bases, J shed 0 bases, and the junction held 20 bases outside the gene matches. This CDR3 spans 20 amino acids. Germline V lookup: CDR1 MNHEY, CDR2 SMNVEV (reference sequence). CDR3 protein: CASSFSRTGTDITASYEQYF. The DNA of the CDR3 is TGTGCCAGCAGTTTCTCACGAACCGGGACAGACATCACGGCCTCCTACGAGCAGTACTTC.

As DNA, the CDR3 is TGTGCCAGCAGCGTAGTTGGGGGCCCCTACAATGAGCAGTTCTTC. This sequence encodes CASSVVGGPYNEQFF. The genes are TRBV9 and TRBJ2-1; tentative D call: TRBD1 (6 bases). V lost 0 bases to trimming and J lost 2 bases, with 9 bases between them. Germline V lookup: CDR1 SGDLS, CDR2 YYNGEE. The CDR3 has 15 amino acids.

CDR3 coding DNA: TGTGCCAGCAGCACGACAGGGTATTCTGAAGCTTTCTTT. This sequence encodes CASSTTGYSEAFF. V usage is TRBV5-4 and J usage is TRBJ1-1; 7 bases map to TRBD1. Germline CDR1 is SGHNT and CDR2 is YYREEE (reference sequence). Trimming cost V 4 bases and J 6 bases; bases outside gene matches: 6. The CDR3 runs 13 residues.

The V call is TRBV19, the J call TRBJ2-2, with D maybe TRBD1 (5 bases). Germline CDR1 LNHDA, CDR2 SQIVND (reference sequence). V gave up 3 bases and J gave up 6 bases, with 8 bases separating them. This CDR3 comprises 13 residues. The CDR3 loop reads CASSIRVSGELFF. CDR3 in DNA: TGTGCCAGTAGTATCAGGGTTTCCGGGGAGCTGTTTTTT.

The chain joins TRBV19 to TRBJ2-5; the D gene is possibly TRBD1 (6 bases). V lost 6 bases to trimming and J lost 3 bases, with 14 bases between them. The germline CDR1 and CDR2 sequences are LNHDA and SQIVND (reference sequence). The CDR3 has 14 residues. CDR3: CASSWTEDKETQYF. CDR3 DNA: TGTGCCAGTAGCTGGACAGAAGATAAAGAGACCCAGTACTTC.

V and J are TRBV6-5 and TRBJ1-4; D uncertain. The CDR3 runs 14 residues. V dropped 5 bases and J dropped 5 bases, with 12 bases sitting between them. Germline V gene lookup returns CDR1 MNHEY and CDR2 SVGAGI. DNA of the CDR3: TGTGCCAGCAGTCCCGATCGACCCAATGAAAAACTGTTTTTT. This codes for CASSPDRPNEKLFF.